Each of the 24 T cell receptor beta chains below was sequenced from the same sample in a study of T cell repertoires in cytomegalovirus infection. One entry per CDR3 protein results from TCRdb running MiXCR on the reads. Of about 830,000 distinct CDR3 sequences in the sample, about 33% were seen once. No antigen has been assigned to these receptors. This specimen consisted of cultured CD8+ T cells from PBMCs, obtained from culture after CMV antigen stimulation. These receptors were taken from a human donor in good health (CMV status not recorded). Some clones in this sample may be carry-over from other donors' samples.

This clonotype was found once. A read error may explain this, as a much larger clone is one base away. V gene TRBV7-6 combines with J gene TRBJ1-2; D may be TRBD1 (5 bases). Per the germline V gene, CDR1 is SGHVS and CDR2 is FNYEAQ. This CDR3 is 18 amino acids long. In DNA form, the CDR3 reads TGTGCCAGCAGCCCTTTGGAGGACACCCCCTCAGAAAGCTATAGCTACACCTTC. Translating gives CASSPLEDTPSESYSYTF.

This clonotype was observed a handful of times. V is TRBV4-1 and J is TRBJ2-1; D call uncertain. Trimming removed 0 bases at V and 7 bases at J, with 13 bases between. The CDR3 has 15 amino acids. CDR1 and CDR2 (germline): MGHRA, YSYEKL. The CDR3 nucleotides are TGCGCCAGCAGCCAAGAGGGATGGTTTTTGAATGAGCAGTTCTTC. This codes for CASSQEGWFLNEQFF.

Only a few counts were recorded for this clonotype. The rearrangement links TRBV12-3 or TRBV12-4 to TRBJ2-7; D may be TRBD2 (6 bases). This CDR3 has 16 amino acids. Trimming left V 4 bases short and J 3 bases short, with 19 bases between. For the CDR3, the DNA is TGTGCCAGCAGTTCCCCGTCTGCGGGGTACGACTACGAGCAGTACTTC. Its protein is CASSSPSAGYDYEQYF.

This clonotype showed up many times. In DNA form, the CDR3 reads TGTGCCAGCAGCCCCCCTTACACCGGGGAGCTGTTTTTT. Protein product: CASSPPYTGELFF. The chain recombines TRBV19 with TRBJ2-2, with D unclear. The CDR3 contains 13 residues. Germline V gene lookup returns CDR1 LNHDA and CDR2 SQIVND (reference sequence). V gave up 9 bases and J gave up 3 bases, with 11 bases separating them.

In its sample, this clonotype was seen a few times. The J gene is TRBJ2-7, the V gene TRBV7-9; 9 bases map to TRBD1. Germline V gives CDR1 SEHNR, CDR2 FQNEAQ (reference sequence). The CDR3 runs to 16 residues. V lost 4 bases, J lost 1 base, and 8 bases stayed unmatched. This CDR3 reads CASSSPGQGSSYEQYF. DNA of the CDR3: TGTGCCAGCAGCTCACCGGGACAGGGTAGTTCCTACGAGCAGTACTTC.

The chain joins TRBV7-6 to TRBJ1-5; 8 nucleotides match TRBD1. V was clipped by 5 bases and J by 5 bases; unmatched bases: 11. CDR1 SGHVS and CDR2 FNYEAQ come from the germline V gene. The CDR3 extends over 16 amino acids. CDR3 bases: TGTGCCAGCAGCGACAGGGGCAGGGGGTGGGATCAGCCCCAGCATTTT. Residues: CASSDRGRGWDQPQHF.

For the CDR3, the DNA is TGTGCCAGCAGTTACTCGATCCAACGGGACCAAGAGACCCAGTACTTC. This encodes CASSYSIQRDQETQYF. The chain combines TRBV6-6 with TRBJ2-5; no firm D call. Between the trimmed V and J ends, which lost 0 bases and 0 bases, there was a span of 11 bases. Germline V CDR1 and CDR2: MNHNY, SVGAGI (reference sequence). This CDR3 has 16 residues.

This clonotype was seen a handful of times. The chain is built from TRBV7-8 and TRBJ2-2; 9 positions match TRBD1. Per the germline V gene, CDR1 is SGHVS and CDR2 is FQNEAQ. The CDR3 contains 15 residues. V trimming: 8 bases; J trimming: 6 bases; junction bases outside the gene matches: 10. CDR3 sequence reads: CASGLGTGRPGELFF. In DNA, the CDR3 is TGTGCCAGCGGCCTAGGGACAGGGCGTCCCGGGGAGCTGTTTTTT.

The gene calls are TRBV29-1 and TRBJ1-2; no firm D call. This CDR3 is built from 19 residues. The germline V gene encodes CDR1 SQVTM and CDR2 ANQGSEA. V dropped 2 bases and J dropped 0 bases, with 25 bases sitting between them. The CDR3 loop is CSVEFSSVVTADSNYGYTF. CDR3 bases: TGCAGCGTTGAATTCTCAAGTGTAGTAACGGCCGACTCTAACTATGGCTACACCTTC. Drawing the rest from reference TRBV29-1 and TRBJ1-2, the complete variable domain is SAVISQKPSRDICQRGTSLTIQCQVDSQVTMMFWYRQQPGQSLTLIATANQGSEATYESGFVIDKFPISRPNLTFSTLTVSNMSPEDSSIYLCSVEFSSVVTADSNYGYTFGSGTRLTVV.

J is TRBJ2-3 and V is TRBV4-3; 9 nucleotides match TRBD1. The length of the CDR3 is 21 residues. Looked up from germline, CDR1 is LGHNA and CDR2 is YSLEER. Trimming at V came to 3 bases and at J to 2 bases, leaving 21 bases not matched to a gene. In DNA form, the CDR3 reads TGCGCCAGCAGCCAGACCTGGGGGATCGCCCGGGGACAGGGATTCACAGATACGCAGTATTTT. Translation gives CASSQTWGIARGQGFTDTQYF.

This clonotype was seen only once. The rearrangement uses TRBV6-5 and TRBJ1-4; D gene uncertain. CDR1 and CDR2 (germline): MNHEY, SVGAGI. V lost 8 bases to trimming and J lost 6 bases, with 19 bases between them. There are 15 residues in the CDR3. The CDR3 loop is CASSPAGPGDEKLFF. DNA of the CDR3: TGTGCCAGCTCCCCCGCTGGGCCAGGCGATGAAAAACTGTTTTTT.

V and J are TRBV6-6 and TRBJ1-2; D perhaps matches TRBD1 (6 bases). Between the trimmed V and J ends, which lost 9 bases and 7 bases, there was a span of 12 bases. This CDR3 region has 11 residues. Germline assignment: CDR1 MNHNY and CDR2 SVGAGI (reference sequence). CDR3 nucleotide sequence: TGTGCCAGTCAGGACAGAGCTGGCTACACCTTC. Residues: CASQDRAGYTF.

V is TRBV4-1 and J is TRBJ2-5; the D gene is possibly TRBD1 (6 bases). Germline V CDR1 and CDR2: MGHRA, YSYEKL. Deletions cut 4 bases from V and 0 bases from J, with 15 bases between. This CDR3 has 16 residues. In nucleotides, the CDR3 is TGCGCCAGCAGCCTCGACAGGCAACAGTACCAAGAGACCCAGTACTTC. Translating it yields CASSLDRQQYQETQYF.

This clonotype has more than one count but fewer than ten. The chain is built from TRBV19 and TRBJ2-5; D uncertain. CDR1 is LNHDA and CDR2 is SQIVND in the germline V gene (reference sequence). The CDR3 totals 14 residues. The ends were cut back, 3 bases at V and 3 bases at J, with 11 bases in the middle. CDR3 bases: TGTGCCAGTAGTATGGTTGGGGTAAAAGAGACCCAGTACTTC. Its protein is CASSMVGVKETQYF.

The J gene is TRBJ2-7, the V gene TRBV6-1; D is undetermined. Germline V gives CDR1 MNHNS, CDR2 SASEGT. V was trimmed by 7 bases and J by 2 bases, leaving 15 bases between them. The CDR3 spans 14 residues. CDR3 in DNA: TGTGCCAGCACCCCGACATTCGACCCCTACGAGCAGTACTTC. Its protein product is CASTPTFDPYEQYF.

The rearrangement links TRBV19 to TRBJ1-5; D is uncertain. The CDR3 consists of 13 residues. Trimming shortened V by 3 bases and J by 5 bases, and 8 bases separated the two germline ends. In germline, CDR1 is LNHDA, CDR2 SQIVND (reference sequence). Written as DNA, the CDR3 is TGTGCCAGTAGTATCGGGGAGTATCAGCCCCAGCATTTT. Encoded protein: CASSIGEYQPQHF.

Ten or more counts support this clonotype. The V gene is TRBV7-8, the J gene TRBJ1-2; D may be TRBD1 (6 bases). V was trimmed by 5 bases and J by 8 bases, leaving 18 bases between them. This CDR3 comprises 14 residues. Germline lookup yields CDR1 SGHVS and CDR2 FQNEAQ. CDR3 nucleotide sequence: TGTGCCAGCAGCGCAAGCAGAGGGGGAGGAGGCTACACCTTC. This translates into CASSASRGGGGYTF.

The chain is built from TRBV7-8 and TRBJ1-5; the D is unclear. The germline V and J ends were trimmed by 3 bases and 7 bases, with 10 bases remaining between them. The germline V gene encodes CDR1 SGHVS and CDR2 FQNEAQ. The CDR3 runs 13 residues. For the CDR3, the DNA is TGTGCCAGCAGCTTCGGAGTGGGACAGCCCCAGCATTTT. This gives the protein CASSFGVGQPQHF.

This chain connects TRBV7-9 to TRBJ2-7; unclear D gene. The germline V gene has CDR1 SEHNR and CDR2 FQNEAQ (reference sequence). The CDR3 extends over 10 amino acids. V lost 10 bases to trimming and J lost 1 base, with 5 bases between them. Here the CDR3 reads CATESYEQYF. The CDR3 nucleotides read TGTGCCACCGAGTCCTACGAGCAGTACTTC.

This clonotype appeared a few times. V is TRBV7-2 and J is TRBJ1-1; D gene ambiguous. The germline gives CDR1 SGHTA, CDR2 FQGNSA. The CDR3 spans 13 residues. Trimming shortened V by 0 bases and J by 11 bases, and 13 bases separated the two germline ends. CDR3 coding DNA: TGTGCCAGCAGCTTAGCCAGTTCCGCAGAGGCTTTCTTT. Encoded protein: CASSLASSAEAFF. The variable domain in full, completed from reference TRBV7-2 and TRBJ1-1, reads GAGVSQSPSNKVTEKGKDVELRCDPISGHTALYWYRQSLGQGLEFLIYFQGNSAPDKSGLPSDRFSAERTGGSVSTLTIQRTQQEDSAVYLCASSLASSAEAFFGQGTRLTVV.

The DNA of the CDR3 is TGTGCCAGCAGCTTAGATTCCACCATATATTTT. Protein product: CASSLDSTIYF. The chain recombines TRBV7-9 with TRBJ1-3, with D hard to call. The germline V gene encodes CDR1 SEHNR and CDR2 FQNEAQ (reference sequence). V was clipped by 1 base and J by 9 bases, with 4 bases between them. The CDR3 is made up of 11 amino acids.

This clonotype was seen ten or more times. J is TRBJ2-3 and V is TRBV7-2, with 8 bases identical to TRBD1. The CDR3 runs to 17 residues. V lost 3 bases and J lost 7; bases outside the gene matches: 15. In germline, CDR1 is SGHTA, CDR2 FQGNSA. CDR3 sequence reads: CASSFDQGRGPGNTQYF. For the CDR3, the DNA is TGTGCCAGCAGCTTCGACCAAGGCAGGGGGCCGGGGAATACGCAGTATTTT.

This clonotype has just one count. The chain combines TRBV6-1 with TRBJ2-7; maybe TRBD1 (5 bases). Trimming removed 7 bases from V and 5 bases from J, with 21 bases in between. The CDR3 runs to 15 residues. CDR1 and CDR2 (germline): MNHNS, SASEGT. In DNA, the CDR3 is TGTGCCAGCAATGAGAATAGGGGTTATAAAGACGAGCAGTACGTC. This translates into CASNENRGYKDEQYV.

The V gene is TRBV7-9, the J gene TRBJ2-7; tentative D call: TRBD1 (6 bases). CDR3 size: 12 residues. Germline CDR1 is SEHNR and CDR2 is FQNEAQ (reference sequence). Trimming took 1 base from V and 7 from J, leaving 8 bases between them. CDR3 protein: CASSLGDKEQYF. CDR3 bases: TGTGCCAGCAGCTTAGGGGACAAAGAGCAGTACTTC. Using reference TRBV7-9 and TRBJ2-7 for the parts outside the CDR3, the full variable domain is DTGVSQNPRHKITKRGQNVTFRCDPISEHNRLYWYRQTLGQGPEFLTYFQNEAQLEKSRLLSDRFSAERPKGSFSTLEIQRTEQGDSAMYLCASSLGDKEQYFGPGTRLTVT.